Described below is a single T cell receptor beta chain sequence and its context. Its cognate antigen is unknown. Blood CD4+ CD25-high CD127-low regulatory T cells supplied the genomic DNA template. This CDR3 region has 15 residues. Between the trimmed V and J ends, which lost 0 bases and 1 base, there was a span of 9 bases. Germline CDR1 is SGHTA and CDR2 is FQGTGA. Assay used: immunoSEQ multiplex PCR; TCRdb lists only in-frame clones, some missing. The table records roughly 20,000 clones, 87% of them present only once. This entry is derived from a study of regulatory and conventional T cells in RAG deficiency. Overall study findings and caveats: Patient subsets had shorter CDR3s; Omenn Treg-Tconv overlap exceeded 90%. Shannon entropy fell and Simpson indices rose in RAG-deficient patients.

These data are also associated with another study on regulatory T cells. That report notes: The primer mix had 52 TRBV and 13 TRBJ primers. Patient repertoires had restricted TRB V-J pairs and skewed V and J usage, most in Tregs.

V gene TRBV7-3 combines with J gene TRBJ1-1, with D possibly matching TRBD1 (6 bases). The specimen was Tregs sorted from blood. This receptor was identified in a human donor in good health. CDR3 residues: CASSLTDRPNTEAFF. The CDR3 nucleotides are TGTGCCAGCAGCTTAACCGACAGGCCGAACACTGAAGCTTTCTTT.